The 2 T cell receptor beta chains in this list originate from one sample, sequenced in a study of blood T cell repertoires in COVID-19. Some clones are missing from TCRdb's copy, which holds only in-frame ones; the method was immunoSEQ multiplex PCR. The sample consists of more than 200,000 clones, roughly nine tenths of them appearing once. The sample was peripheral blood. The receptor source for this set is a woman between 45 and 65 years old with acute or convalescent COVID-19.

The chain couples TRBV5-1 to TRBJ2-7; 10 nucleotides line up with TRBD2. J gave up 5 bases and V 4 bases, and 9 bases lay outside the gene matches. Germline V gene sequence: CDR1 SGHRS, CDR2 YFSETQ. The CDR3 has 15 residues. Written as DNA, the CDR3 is TGCGCCAGCAGCCCCTGGGCTAGCGGGAGCAACGAGCAGTACTTC. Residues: CASSPWASGSNEQYF.

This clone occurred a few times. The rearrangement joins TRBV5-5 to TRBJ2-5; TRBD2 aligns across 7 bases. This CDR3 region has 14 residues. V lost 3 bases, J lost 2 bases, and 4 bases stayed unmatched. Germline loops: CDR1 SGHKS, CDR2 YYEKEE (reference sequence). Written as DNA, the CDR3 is TGTGCCAGCAGCTCGAGGACTAGTCAAGAGACCCAGTACTTC. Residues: CASSSRTSQETQYF.